A single sample is the source of the 10 T cell receptor beta chains below, sequenced in a study of tumor-infiltrating lymphocytes in oesophageal squamous cell carcinoma. TCRdb independently ran MiXCR on the PCR reads; one entry per CDR3 protein. The sample consists of 3,000 to 4,000 distinct CDR3 sequences, 16% of them appearing once. Sample: esophageal tumor tissue. Receptors were obtained from a male donor with esophageal squamous cell carcinoma.

This rearrangement joins TRBV6-1 to TRBJ1-6; TRBD1 is a possible D gene (5 bases). Germline V gives CDR1 MNHNS, CDR2 SASEGT. The CDR3 loop spans 14 amino acids. The V gene lost 6 bases and the J gene lost 7 bases, with 13 bases spanning the gap. CDR3 sequence: CASRRTWRNSPLHF. DNA of the CDR3: TGTGCCAGCAGGCGGACATGGCGGAATTCACCCCTCCACTTT.

This clonotype ranks as medium-sized. The CDR3 sequence: CASSRSRSTTEAFF. CDR3 coding DNA: TGTGCCAGCAGCCGCTCTCGTTCGACCACTGAAGCTTTCTTT. V gene TRBV7-9 combines with J gene TRBJ1-1; no clear D gene. The CDR3 loop spans 14 amino acids. The germline V gene has CDR1 SEHNR and CDR2 FQNEAQ (reference sequence). V lost 5 bases and J 4 bases, leaving 14 bases between the germline ends.

Worth noting for this clonotype: The CDR3 end shows no conserved phenylalanine or tryptophan, and so a read error is likely. It is unclear where the CDR3 begins or ends on the DNA, so no DNA is shown, and the CDR3 is as TCRdb lists it. The gene calls are TRBV7-8 and TRBJ2-6; TRBD1 reflects the table's D call only, with no check against the DNA. Counting both end residues, the CDR3 totals 15 amino acids. Germline V gene sequence: CDR1 SGHVS, CDR2 FQNEAQ. The CDR3: CASSLAYRETQYFGA.

This clonotype was recorded many times. V and J are TRBV10-3 and TRBJ1-1; D perhaps matches TRBD1 (6 bases). Germline assignment: CDR1 ENHRY and CDR2 SYGVKD. V shed 2 bases and J shed 5 bases, with 12 bases lying between them. This CDR3 spans 14 amino acids. The chain's CDR3 is CAISERGTETEAFF. The CDR3 nucleotides are TGTGCCATCAGTGAGAGGGGGACGGAGACTGAAGCTTTCTTT.

This clonotype turned up a few times. The CDR3 DNA reads as TGTGCCAGTAGTTCCCAGGGGGCGAGAACTGAAGCTTTCTTT. Its translation: CASSSQGARTEAFF. The V and J genes are TRBV19 and TRBJ1-1; TRBD1 aligns across 8 bases. Germline CDR1 LNHDA, CDR2 SQIVND (reference sequence). Trimming removed 5 bases from V and 5 bases from J; junction bases left unmatched: 7. The CDR3 is 14 residues long.

This clonotype appeared a few times. With a much larger clone just one base away, this may be a read error. The V and J genes are TRBV5-5 and TRBJ2-7; TRBD1 is a possible D gene (5 bases). This CDR3 spans 15 amino acids. The ends were cut back, 4 bases at V and 7 bases at J, with 21 bases in the middle. Per germline, CDR1 SGHKS and CDR2 YYEKEE (reference sequence). The CDR3 protein is CASSKPKGLGNEQYF. DNA for the CDR3: TGTGCCAGCAGCAAGCCCAAGGGGCTTGGCAATGAGCAGTACTTC.

The sample holds many counts of this clonotype. The chain recombines TRBV4-1 with TRBJ1-5, with D possibly TRBD1 on 5 matching bases. The CDR3 is 14 amino acids. The germline V gene has CDR1 MGHRA and CDR2 YSYEKL. Trimming stripped 0 bases from V and 6 bases from J, with 9 bases between. The DNA for the CDR3 is TGCGCCAGCAGCCAAGAGGGTGGGGGTCAGCCCCAGCATTTT. The encoded protein is CASSQEGGGQPQHF.

This clonotype qualifies as medium-sized (0.01 to 0.1%). The chain uses TRBV6-1 and TRBJ2-7; maybe TRBD1 (6 bases). Germline lookup yields CDR1 MNHNS and CDR2 SASEGT. Trimming removed 5 bases at V and 1 base at J, with 12 bases between. The CDR3 runs 14 residues. Here the CDR3 DNA reads TGTGCCAGCAGTTTACAGGGCGTTTCCTACGAGCAGTACTTC. It encodes CASSLQGVSYEQYF.

This clonotype was recorded a few times. This chain connects TRBV2 to TRBJ2-1, with D perhaps matching TRBD2 (5 bases). CDR1 and CDR2 from the germline V gene are SNHLY and FYNNEI. Between the trimmed V and J ends, which lost 8 bases and 4 bases, there was a span of 12 bases. The length of the CDR3 is 13 residues. CDR3 sequence (DNA): TGTGCCAGCTGCGGACTCGCATACAATGAGCAGTTCTTC. Translated: CASCGLAYNEQFF. Looking up the rest from reference TRBV2 and TRBJ2-1 gives the full variable domain: EPEVTQTPSHQVTQMGQEVILRCVPISNHLYFYWYRQILGQKVEFLVSFYNNEISEKSEIFDDQFSVERPDGSNFTLKIRSTKLEDSAMYFCASCGLAYNEQFFGPGTRLTVL.

This clonotype was picked up many times. V is TRBV6-6 and J is TRBJ2-7, with unresolved D. Germline V gene lookup returns CDR1 MNHNY and CDR2 SVGAGI (reference sequence). The CDR3 loop spans 15 amino acids. Deletions cut 0 bases from V and 3 bases from J, with 12 bases between. CDR3 coding DNA: TGTGCCAGCAGTTACTCGATGCGTTTGGTCTACGAGCAGTACTTC. Protein sequence: CASSYSMRLVYEQYF.